A single T cell receptor beta chain is shown here with its context. Its target is not known. The sample is drawn from a study of shared clonotypes between healthy human individuals. Clones were read by immunoSEQ multiplex PCR, and TCRdb kept only the in-frame ones, dropping some. This sample has millions of clones, with 85% to 95% found just once. V dropped 5 bases and J dropped 3 bases, with 4 bases sitting between them. Germline V CDR1 and CDR2: MNHEY, SMNVEV (reference sequence). This CDR3 region has 12 residues. Findings of the study overall: Few donors restricted represented genetic and exposure-history diversity.

Only CD45RO-negative cells positively selected for CCR7 counted as naive CD8 cells, so terminally differentiated effector memory CD45RA+ cells were excluded. Caucasian adults residing in Nashville, Tennessee made up all the donors. The source material was naive CD8+ T cells from PBMCs. This chain joins TRBV27 and TRBJ2-2; D unclear. This receptor was taken from a man between 18 and 29 years old in good health. Some clones in this sample may be carry-over from other donors' samples. CDR3 sequence reads: CASSPDTGELFF. The DNA for the CDR3 is TGTGCCAGCAGTCCCGACACCGGGGAGCTGTTTTTT.